This TCR beta chain is drawn from a study of identical twins. General study points: Compared with unrelated sharing, twin-shared out-of-frame alpha sequences had more low-probability sequences.

With regard to this clonotype: Antigen specificity is unknown.

TCRdb reprocessed the 5' RACE reads via MiXCR and lists one record per CDR3 protein. The profile shows 300,000 to 400,000 distinct CDR3 sequences, 9% to 15% of them singletons. These data also formed part of another study, on yellow fever vaccine responses in identical twins.

Sequencing input: CD8+ T cells sorted from blood. The receptor's source is a woman between 18 and 29 years old in good health.

The CDR3 is CASSLNLGQGPDTQYF. The DNA for the CDR3 is TGTGCCAGCAGCTTAAATTTGGGACAGGGGCCCGATACGCAGTATTTT. This sequence joins TRBV13 and TRBJ2-3, with 10 nucleotides matching TRBD1. The CDR3 consists of 16 residues. V lost 2 bases and J lost 6; bases outside the gene matches: 8. The germline V gene has CDR1 PRHDT and CDR2 FYEKMQ (reference sequence). Together with reference TRBV13 and TRBJ2-3, the CDR3 gives the full variable domain: AAGVIQSPRHLIKEKRETATLKCYPIPRHDTVYWYQQGPGQDPQFLISFYEKMQSDKGSIPDRFSAQQFSDYHSELNMSSLELGDSALYFCASSLNLGQGPDTQYFGPGTRLTVL.